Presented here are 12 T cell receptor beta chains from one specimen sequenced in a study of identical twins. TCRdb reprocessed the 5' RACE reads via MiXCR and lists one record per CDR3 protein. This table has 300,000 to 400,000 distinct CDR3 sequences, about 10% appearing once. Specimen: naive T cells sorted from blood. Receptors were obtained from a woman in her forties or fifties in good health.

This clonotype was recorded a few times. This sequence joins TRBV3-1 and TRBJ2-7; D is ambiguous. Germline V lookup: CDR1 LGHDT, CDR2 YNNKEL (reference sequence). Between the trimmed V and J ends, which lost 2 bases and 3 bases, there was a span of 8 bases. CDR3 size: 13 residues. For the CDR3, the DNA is TGTGCCAGCAGCCAACAGCGACTCTACGAGCAGTACTTC. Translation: CASSQQRLYEQYF.

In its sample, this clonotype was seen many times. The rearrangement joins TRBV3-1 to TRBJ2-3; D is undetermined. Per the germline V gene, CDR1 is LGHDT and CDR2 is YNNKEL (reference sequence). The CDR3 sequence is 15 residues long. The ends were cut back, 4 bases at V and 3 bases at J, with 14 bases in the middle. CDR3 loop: CASSPTWSSTDTQYF. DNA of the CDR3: TGTGCCAGCAGCCCCACTTGGTCTTCTACAGATACGCAGTATTTT.

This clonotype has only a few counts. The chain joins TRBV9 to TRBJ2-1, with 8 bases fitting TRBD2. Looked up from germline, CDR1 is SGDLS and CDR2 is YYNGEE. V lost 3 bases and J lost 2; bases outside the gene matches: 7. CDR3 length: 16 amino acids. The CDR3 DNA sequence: TGTGCCAGCAGCGCTCTTCAAGCGGGGGCCTACAATGAGCAGTTCTTC. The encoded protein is CASSALQAGAYNEQFF.

CDR3 loop: CASSSLVRNYGYTF. CDR3 DNA sequence: TGTGCCAGCAGCTCCCTGGTACGGAACTATGGCTACACCTTC. V and J are TRBV7-8 and TRBJ1-2, with D hard to call. CDR3 length equals 14 residues. The V gene's germline CDR1 is SGHVS and CDR2 FQNEAQ. Trimming pared 4 bases from V and 2 bases from J, leaving 11 bases between. Filled out from reference TRBV7-8 and TRBJ1-2, the complete variable domain reads GAGVSQSPRYKVAKRGQDVALRCDPISGHVSLFWYQQALGQGPEFLTYFQNEAQLDKSGLPSDRFFAERPEGSVSTLKIQRTQQEDSAVYLCASSSLVRNYGYTFGSGTRLTVV.

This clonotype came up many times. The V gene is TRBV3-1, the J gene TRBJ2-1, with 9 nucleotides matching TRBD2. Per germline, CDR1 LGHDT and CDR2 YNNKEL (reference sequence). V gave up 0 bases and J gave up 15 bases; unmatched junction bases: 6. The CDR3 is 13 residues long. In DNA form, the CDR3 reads TGTGCCAGCAGCCAAGAGACTAGCGGTCCGATGTTCTTC. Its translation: CASSQETSGPMFF.

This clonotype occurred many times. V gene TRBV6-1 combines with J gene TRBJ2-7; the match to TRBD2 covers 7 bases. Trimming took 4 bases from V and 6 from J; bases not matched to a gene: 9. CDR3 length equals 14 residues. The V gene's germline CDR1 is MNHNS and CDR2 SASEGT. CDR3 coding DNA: TGTGCCAGCAGTGCCTTGGGGGGGGACGGCGAGCAGTACGTC. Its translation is CASSALGGDGEQYV.

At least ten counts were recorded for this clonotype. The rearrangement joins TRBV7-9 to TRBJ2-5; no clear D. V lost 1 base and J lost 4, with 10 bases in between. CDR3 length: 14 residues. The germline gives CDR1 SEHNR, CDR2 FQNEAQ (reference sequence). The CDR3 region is CASSLERRRETQYF. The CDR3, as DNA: TGTGCCAGCAGCTTAGAGAGGCGGAGAGAGACCCAGTACTTC.

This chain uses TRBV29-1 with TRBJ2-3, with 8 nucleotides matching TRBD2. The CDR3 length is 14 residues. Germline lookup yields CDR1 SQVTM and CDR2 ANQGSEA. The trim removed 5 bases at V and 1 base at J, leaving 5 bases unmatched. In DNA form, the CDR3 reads TGCAGCGTTCGAAGCGGGAGTGGCACAGATACGCAGTATTTT. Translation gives CSVRSGSGTDTQYF.

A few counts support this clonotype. The CDR3 DNA follows: TGTGCCACCAGTGATTCCGTAGCGGGGACACAAAACATTCAGTACTTC. It specifies CATSDSVAGTQNIQYF. The rearrangement joins TRBV24-1 to TRBJ2-4; the match to TRBD2 covers 8 bases. Per the germline V gene, CDR1 is KGHDR and CDR2 is SFDVKD. This CDR3 is 16 amino acids long. The V gene end was trimmed by 2 bases and the J gene end by 5 bases; junction bases not matched to a gene: 7.

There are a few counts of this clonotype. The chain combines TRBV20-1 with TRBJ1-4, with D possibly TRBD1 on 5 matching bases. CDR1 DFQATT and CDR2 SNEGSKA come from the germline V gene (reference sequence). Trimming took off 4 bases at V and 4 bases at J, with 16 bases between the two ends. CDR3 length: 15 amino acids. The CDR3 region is CSATRDPGYNEKLFF. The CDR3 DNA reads TGCAGTGCTACCAGGGATCCGGGGTATAATGAAAAACTGTTTTTT.

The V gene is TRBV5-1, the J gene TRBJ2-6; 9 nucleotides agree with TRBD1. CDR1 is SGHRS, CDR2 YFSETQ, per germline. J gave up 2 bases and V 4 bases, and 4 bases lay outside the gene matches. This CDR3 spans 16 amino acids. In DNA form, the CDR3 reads TGCGCCAGCAGCCTACAGGGGGCAGCTGGGGCCAACGTCCTGACTTTC. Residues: CASSLQGAAGANVLTF.

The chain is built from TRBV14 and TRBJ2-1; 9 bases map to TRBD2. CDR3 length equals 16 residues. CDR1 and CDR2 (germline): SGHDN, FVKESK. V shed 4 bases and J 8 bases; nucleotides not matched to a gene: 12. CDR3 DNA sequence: TGTGCCAGCAGCCGGGGACTAGCCGTTATTTTGGATGAGCAGTTCTTC. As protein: CASSRGLAVILDEQFF.